This TCR beta chain was obtained from a study of CD8 T cells in Susac syndrome. Turning to the study itself: There were 5 or 6 sequenced Susac syndrome patients with active disease and under ten in remission. When blood was drawn, the patients with Susac syndrome were therapy-naive, on corticosteroids, or on intravenous immunoglobulin alone.

As concerns this clonotype: Its antigen is unknown.

Reverse transcription of roughly 0.5 to 1 ug RNA was performed with random hexamers. TCRdb re-called the immunoSEQ multiplex PCR reads with MiXCR, one entry per CDR3 protein. The table shows 210,000 or so distinct CDR3 sequences, with around 93% occurring only once. The CDR3 totals 12 residues. The V gene's germline CDR1 is MDHEN and CDR2 SYDVKM. The V gene lost 6 bases and the J gene lost 5 bases, with 8 bases spanning the gap. Points from the study as a whole: CD4+ T cell repertoires in Susac syndrome exhibited no evidence of clonal expansion. The study recognized that its TCR sequencing and HLA analysis covered a relatively small number of individuals.

J is TRBJ1-5 and V is TRBV28; the D gene is possibly TRBD1 (5 bases). The receptor was isolated from a human donor with Susac syndrome. The material sequenced was CD4+ T cells from PBMCs. CDR3 bases: TGTGCCAGCAGGGGGCCCGATCAGCCCCAGCATTTT. It is translated as CASRGPDQPQHF.